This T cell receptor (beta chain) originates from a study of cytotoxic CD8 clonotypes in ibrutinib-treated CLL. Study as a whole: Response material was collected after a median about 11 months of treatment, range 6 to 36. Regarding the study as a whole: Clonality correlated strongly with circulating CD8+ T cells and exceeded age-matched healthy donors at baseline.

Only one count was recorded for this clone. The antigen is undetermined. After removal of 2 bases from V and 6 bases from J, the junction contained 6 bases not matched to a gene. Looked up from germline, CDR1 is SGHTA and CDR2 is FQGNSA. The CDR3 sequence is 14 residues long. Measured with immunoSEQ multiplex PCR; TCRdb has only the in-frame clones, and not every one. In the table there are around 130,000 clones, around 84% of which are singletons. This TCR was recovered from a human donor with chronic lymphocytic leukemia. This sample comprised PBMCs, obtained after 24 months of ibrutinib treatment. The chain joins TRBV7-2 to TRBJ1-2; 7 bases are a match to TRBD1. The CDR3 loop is CASSLSRDSDGYTF. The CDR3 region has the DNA TGTGCCAGCAGCTTATCCCGGGACAGCGATGGCTACACCTTC.